This T cell receptor beta chain was profiled in a study of cytomegalovirus exposure and HLA in healthy donors. Study context: Across around 400 genotyped donors, 81% landed in the Caucasian-associated ancestry cluster. Study observations and caveats: Being productive about 87% or about 30% of the time was typical of most TCR beta V segments in an earlier analysis. Prediction of most subjects' HLA-A and HLA-B alleles by TCR beta sequences was reportedly accurate.

As regards this clone: Antigen specificity is unknown.

Vbeta (60) and Jbeta (13) primers were used in the PCR. Some clones are missing from TCRdb's copy, which holds only in-frame ones; the method was immunoSEQ multiplex PCR. The sample has 150,000 to 200,000 clones, 65% to 80% seen once; the top ten hold 4.7%. CDR3 length: 12 amino acids. V was clipped by 0 bases and J by 7 bases, with 6 bases between them. Germline CDR1 and CDR2: MNHNY and SVGAGI (reference sequence). The sequenced sample consisted of PBMCs. The chain is built from TRBV6-6 and TRBJ1-1; D is perhaps TRBD1 (6 bases). The TCR originated in a man between 18 and 35 years old in good health and CMV-seropositive. The CDR3 coding sequence is TGTGCCAGCAGTTACTCGGACAGTGAAGCTTTCTTT. This gives the protein CASSYSDSEAFF.